The rows below give T cell receptor beta chains drawn from one sample of a study of vaccination effects on CD4 cells after COVID-19. Libraries were prepared by immunoSEQ multiplex PCR; TCRdb keeps only in-frame clonotypes and omits some of them. Of 45,000 to 50,000 clones listed, 50% to 80% were seen once; the top ten hold nearly 5.5%. Which antigens these TCRs recognize remains unknown. The specimen was CD4+ T cells from PBMCs cultured without peptide, collected before COVID-19 vaccination. The receptor source for this set is a human donor who received a COVID-19 vaccine. Each CDR3 is given with its conserved first and last residue. Fields, in order: D gene, V gene, J gene, clone size, CDR3 protein, CDR3 DNA. The D gene is left open where the match is weak. Clone size, where shown, is once, few, many, or a class for clones that have expanded.

-	TRBV5-6	TRBJ1-2	-	CASSYGPYSGYTF	TGTGCCAGCAGCTATGGACCCTACAGCGGCTACACCTTC
TRBD2	TRBV28	TRBJ2-1	-	CASSRGGLAGGEQFF	TGTGCCAGCAGTCGGGGGGGACTAGCGGGAGGCGAGCAGTTCTTC
-	TRBV28	TRBJ2-7	-	CASSLSDRAPANEQYF	TGTGCCAGCAGTTTAAGTGATCGGGCCCCGGCCAACGAGCAGTACTTC
-	TRBV9	TRBJ1-4	-	CASSATATNEKLFF	TGTGCCAGCAGCGCGACAGCCACTAATGAAAAACTGTTTTTT
-	TRBV5-5	TRBJ1-4	-	CASSLGGEGEKLFF	TGTGCCAGCAGCTTGGGGGGGGAAGGAGAAAAACTGTTTTTT
TRBD1	TRBV29-1	TRBJ2-7	few	CSVNRGPNEQYF	TGCAGCGTCAACAGGGGACCGAACGAGCAGTACTTC
TRBD1	TRBV30	TRBJ1-5	-	CAWSVGGGRQPQHF	TGTGCCTGGAGTGTTGGAGGGGGCCGGCAGCCCCAGCATTTT
-	TRBV28	TRBJ1-2	-	CASSLARRDGYTF	TGTGCCAGCAGTTTGGCCAGGAGGGATGGCTACACCTTC
TRBD1	TRBV30	TRBJ1-3	few	CAWRGGTASGNTIYF	TGTGCCTGGAGGGGGGGGACAGCCTCTGGAAACACCATATATTTT
-	TRBV6-1	TRBJ1-1	-	CASSEAGSLRGVTWENTEAFF	TGTGCCAGCAGTGAAGCGGGGTCCCTTCGCGGGGTCACCTGGGAAAACACTGAAGCTTTCTTT
TRBD2	TRBV4-1	TRBJ2-1	-	CASSQLGGRVYNEQFF	TGCGCCAGCAGCCAGCTGGGAGGGAGGGTCTACAATGAGCAGTTCTTC
-	TRBV5-4	TRBJ1-1	-	CASSPTVGAPGTEAFF	TGTGCCAGCAGCCCTACGGTGGGGGCGCCGGGTACTGAAGCTTTCTTT
-	TRBV30	TRBJ1-3	-	CAWSVQGSTSGNTIYF	TGTGCCTGGAGTGTACAAGGGTCCACCTCTGGAAACACCATATATTTT
TRBD2	TRBV7-2	TRBJ2-3	-	CASSLVSSGASTDTQYF	TGTGCCAGCAGCTTAGTGAGTAGCGGGGCTAGCACAGATACGCAGTATTTT
-	TRBV6-1	TRBJ2-7	-	CASSEGGILYEQYF	TGTGCCAGCAGTGAAGGGGGGATCCTCTACGAGCAGTACTTC
-	TRBV10-3	TRBJ2-3	-	CAIQTGQTDTQYF	TGTGCCATCCAAACCGGACAGACAGATACGCAGTATTTT
-	TRBV10-3	TRBJ1-1	-	CAITPGPLTEAFF	TGTGCCATCACCCCAGGGCCCCTCACTGAAGCTTTCTTT
-	TRBV11-2	TRBJ1-6	-	CASSFGTVKFSPLHF	TGTGCCAGCAGCTTTGGCACAGTTAAATTTTCACCCCTCCACTTT
-	TRBV7-9	TRBJ1-2	-	CASSSQALHNYGYTF	TGTGCCAGCAGCTCACAGGCGCTCCATAACTATGGCTACACCTTC
-	TRBV6-1	TRBJ2-7	few	CASSELGYEQYF	TGTGCCAGCAGTGAATTGGGCTACGAGCAGTACTTC
TRBD1	TRBV11-2	TRBJ2-7	-	CASIATGPKQYF	TGTGCCAGCATCGCGACAGGGCCGAAGCAGTACTTC
-	TRBV7-9	TRBJ1-1	few	CASSLAPLSKAFF	TGTGCCAGCAGCTTAGCACCGTTATCCAAAGCTTTCTTT
-	TRBV28	TRBJ1-1	few	CASRAGEDTEAFF	TGTGCCAGTAGGGCGGGGGAGGACACTGAAGCTTTCTTT
-	TRBV6-1	TRBJ1-3	-	CASSEGPGAGNTIYF	TGTGCCAGCAGTGAGGGCCCGGGCGCTGGAAACACCATATATTTT
TRBD1	TRBV28	TRBJ1-5	-	CASSYSRDRGQMAGQPQHF	TGTGCCAGCAGTTATTCCCGGGACAGGGGGCAGATGGCAGGTCAGCCCCAGCATTTT
-	TRBV7-9	TRBJ1-4	-	CASGPRGVKTTNEKLFF	TGTGCCAGCGGACCTAGGGGGGTAAAAACAACTAATGAAAAACTGTTTTTT
-	TRBV27	TRBJ1-2	-	CASSLKRVGAGYTF	TGTGCCAGCAGTTTAAAACGGGTAGGGGCTGGCTACACCTTC
-	TRBV6-2/TRBV6-3	TRBJ1-2	-	CASSSQGYGYTF	TGTGCCAGCAGTTCCCAGGGATATGGCTACACCTTC
-	TRBV19	TRBJ2-5	-	CASLPGHGGTQYF	TGTGCCAGCTTACCGGGACATGGGGGGACCCAGTACTTC
-	TRBV5-6	TRBJ1-1	-	CASSLVGIPEAFF	TGTGCCAGCAGCTTGGTCGGGATCCCTGAAGCTTTCTTT
TRBD2	TRBV11-2	TRBJ2-3	-	CASSLVLSGVTDTQYF	TGTGCCAGCAGCTTAGTCCTGAGCGGGGTAACAGATACGCAGTATTTT
-	TRBV30	TRBJ2-7	-	CAWSVRDSNRQGGKSEQYF	TGTGCCTGGAGTGTAAGGGACAGTAACCGGCAGGGAGGCAAAAGCGAGCAGTACTTC
TRBD2	TRBV11-3	TRBJ2-1	-	CASSLGLAGGQYSYNEQFF	TGTGCCAGCAGCTTAGGACTAGCGGGAGGGCAGTACTCCTACAATGAGCAGTTCTTC
TRBD1	TRBV12-5	TRBJ1-4	-	CASGSGTESEKLFF	TGTGCTAGTGGATCCGGGACAGAGTCTGAAAAACTGTTTTTT
-	TRBV5-6	TRBJ2-5	-	CASSPRQVRRETQYF	TGTGCCAGCAGCCCCCGGCAGGTGAGGCGAGAGACCCAGTACTTC
-	TRBV30	TRBJ2-6	-	CAWKGYWTVAGANVLTF	TGTGCCTGGAAGGGGTACTGGACAGTAGCGGGGGCCAACGTCCTGACTTTC
TRBD2	TRBV11-3	TRBJ2-7	-	CASSLEKGGGSYEQYF	TGTGCCAGCAGCTTAGAGAAGGGCGGGGGCTCCTACGAGCAGTACTTC